The entry below describes one TCR beta chain. Then a second PCR, running roughly 7 to 12 cycles, was carried out with a sample-barcoded 5' primer and a J-beta primer mix. One entry per CDR3 protein, called by TCRdb with MiXCR from the 5' RACE reads. The sample includes 650,000 or so distinct CDR3 sequences, under 65% of them seen just once. Trimming removed 4 bases from V and 1 base from J; junction bases left unmatched: 4. The CDR3 length is 16 residues. Looked up from germline, CDR1 is MGHRA and CDR2 is YSYEKL. These data belong to a study of blood T cells in healthy people across ages. V gene TRBV4-1 combines with J gene TRBJ2-3, with 11 bases aligning to TRBD2. This receptor was taken from an elderly woman in good health. The material sequenced was blood. This CDR3 is CASSRTTSGGTDTQYF. The DNA for the CDR3 is TGCGCCAGCAGCCGCACGACTAGCGGGGGCACAGATACGCAGTATTTT.